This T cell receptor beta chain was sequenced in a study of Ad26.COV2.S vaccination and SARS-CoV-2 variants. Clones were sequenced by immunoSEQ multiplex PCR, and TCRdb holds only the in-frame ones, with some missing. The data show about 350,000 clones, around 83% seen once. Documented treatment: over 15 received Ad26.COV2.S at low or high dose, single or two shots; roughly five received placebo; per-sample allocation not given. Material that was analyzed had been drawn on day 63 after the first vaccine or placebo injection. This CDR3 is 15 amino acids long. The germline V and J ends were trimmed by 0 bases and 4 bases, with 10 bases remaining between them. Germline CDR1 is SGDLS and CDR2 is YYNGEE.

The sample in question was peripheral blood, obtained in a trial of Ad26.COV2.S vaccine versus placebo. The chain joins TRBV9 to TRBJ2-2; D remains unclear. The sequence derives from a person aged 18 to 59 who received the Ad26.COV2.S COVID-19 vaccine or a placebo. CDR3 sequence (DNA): TGTGCCAGCAGCGTAGTGTCCACCTCCACCGGGGAGCTGTTTTTT. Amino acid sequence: CASSVVSTSTGELFF.